These 13 T cell receptor delta chains were sequenced from one sample in a study of gamma-delta chains in newborns, infants, children. TCRdb re-called the reads using CATT. This sample has around 9,700 delta-chain clones, with approximately 22% found just once. The sequenced sample was blood. Source of these receptors: a child who was a newborn, infant or young child, either healthy, febrile or measles-vaccinated (not recorded which).

Only one count was recorded for this clone. This chain uses TRDV1 with TRDJ1; TRDD3 might be the D (6 bases). V dropped 4 bases and J dropped 0 bases, with 21 bases sitting between them. CDR3 length: 18 amino acids. CDR1 is TSWWSYY, CDR2 QGS, per germline. The CDR3 is CALGGPTGYRGYTDKLIF. The CDR3 bases are TGTGCTCTTGGGGGGCCAACAGGCTACCGGGGATACACCGATAAACTCATCTTT.

V gene TRDV2 combines with J gene TRDJ1, with 8 positions matching TRDD3. The length of the CDR3 is 21 residues. V dropped 0 bases and J dropped 0; count of bases not matched to a gene: 20. Germline V gene data show CDR1 as GEAIGNYY and CDR2 as EKD. CDR3 region: CACDTLPSLGTGGPNTDKLIF. The CDR3 bases are TGTGCCTGTGACACCCTTCCCAGCTTGGGTACTGGGGGTCCGAACACCGATAAACTCATCTTT.

The J gene is TRDJ1, the V gene TRDV2; 12 nucleotides agree with TRDD3. The V gene's germline CDR1 is GEAIGNYY and CDR2 EKD. The CDR3 runs to 17 residues. The J segment lost 3 bases and the V segment lost 0 bases, leaving 7 bases of the junction unmatched. Written as DNA, the CDR3 is TGTGCCTGTGACACCCTTCTGGGGGATACGCATTCCGATAAACTCATCTTT. Residues: CACDTLLGDTHSDKLIF.

The CDR3 nucleotides are TGTGCTCTTGGGGACAGACCTAAATACTGGGGGAGACCGTACACCGATAAACTCATCTTT. Amino acid sequence: CALGDRPKYWGRPYTDKLIF. The rearrangement joins TRDV1 to TRDJ1, with TRDD3 matching over 9 bases. The CDR3 has 20 residues. The V gene end was trimmed by 3 bases and the J gene end by 0 bases; junction bases not matched to a gene: 17. Germline values: CDR1 TSWWSYY, CDR2 QGS.

The chain links TRDV2 to TRDJ1; 13 bases map to TRDD3. This CDR3 spans 21 amino acids. From germline, CDR1 is GEAIGNYY and CDR2 EKD. The junction had 18 bases not matched to a gene; V was cut back by 3 bases and J by 0 bases. DNA for the CDR3: TGTGCCTGTGACCCCCTTCCTACTGGGAAACTGGGGGATACGTACACCGATAAACTCATCTTT. Its protein is CACDPLPTGKLGDTYTDKLIF.

The chain links TRDV2 to TRDJ1, with 8 bases identical to TRDD3. V trimming: 0 bases; J trimming: 7 bases; junction bases outside the gene matches: 15. This CDR3 region has 17 residues. Germline V lookup: CDR1 GEAIGNYY, CDR2 EKD. CDR3 DNA: TGTGCCTGTGACACCGTTACTGGGGGCCTTCCGCCCGGTAAACTCATCTTT. Amino acid sequence: CACDTVTGGLPPGKLIF.

V gene TRAV29/DV5 combines with J gene TRDJ1, with TRDD3 identical over 10 bases. Germline V gene lookup returns CDR1 NSMFDY and CDR2 ISSIKDK. The CDR3 covers 16 residues. After removal of 0 bases from V and 0 bases from J, the junction contained 5 bases not matched to a gene. The CDR3 DNA reads as TGTGCAGCAAGCGGCTTACTGGGGGATGACACCGATAAACTCATCTTT. Amino acids: CAASGLLGDDTDKLIF.

The table lists this clone with a few counts. The sample carries other DNA sequences with the same CDR3. This sequence joins TRDV2 and TRDJ1; 9 bases align to TRDD3. CDR3 length equals 16 residues. The V gene end was trimmed by 0 bases and the J gene end by 0 bases; junction bases not matched to a gene: 4. Germline V gives CDR1 GEAIGNYY, CDR2 EKD. As DNA, the CDR3 is TGTGCCTGTGACACCCTGGGGGATCAGTACACCGATAAACTCATCTTT. It yields the protein CACDTLGDQYTDKLIF.

The chain combines TRDV2 with TRDJ1, with 8 nucleotides matching TRDD3. This CDR3 contains 20 residues. CDR1 GEAIGNYY and CDR2 EKD come from the germline V gene. V was pared by 1 base and J by 0 bases, with 18 bases of the junction left unmatched. DNA for the CDR3: TGTGCCTGTGACACAATTACTGGGGGCCCTAGAAGGAACTACACCGATAAACTCATCTTT. Translation: CACDTITGGPRRNYTDKLIF.

This clone was detected a few times. The chain carries TRDV2 and TRDJ1; TRDD2 might be the D (5 bases). Trimming took off 0 bases at V and 4 bases at J, with 35 bases between the two ends. CDR1 and CDR2 from the germline V gene are GEAIGNYY and EKD. CDR3 length: 22 amino acids. CDR3 amino acids: CACDTVGTPPRSVPPYGDKLIF. CDR3 DNA: TGTGCCTGTGACACCGTTGGAACCCCCCCGAGATCTGTTCCTCCCTACGGCGATAAACTCATCTTT.

This clone has more than one count but fewer than ten. The genes are TRDV1 and TRDJ1; 8 nucleotides agree with TRDD3. V was pared by 0 bases and J by 3 bases, with 18 bases of the junction left unmatched. Germline V gene data show CDR1 as TSWWSYY and CDR2 as QGS. The CDR3 runs 20 residues. Written as DNA, the CDR3 is TGTGCTCTTGGGGAACTCCCAATCCTACGGGGATACCTGTTGGCCGATAAACTCATCTTT. Translated: CALGELPILRGYLLADKLIF.

This clone was observed a handful of times. The chain employs TRDV2 and TRDJ3, with TRDD3 as a possible D gene (6 bases). V was trimmed by 0 bases and J by 1 base, leaving 12 bases between them. Germline V gene lookup returns CDR1 GEAIGNYY and CDR2 EKD. The CDR3 length is 18 residues. CDR3 nucleotide sequence: TGTGCCTGTGACACCGTTGCGGGGGAATCCTGGGACACCCGACAGATGTTTTTC. It translates to CACDTVAGESWDTRQMFF.

This clone was found a few times. This chain connects TRDV2 to TRDJ1; D unclear. The CDR3 has 16 amino acids. CDR1 is GEAIGNYY and CDR2 is EKD in the germline V gene. Trimming removed 0 bases from V and 4 bases from J, with 17 bases in between. This chain's CDR3 is CACDTVGGYKGDKLIF. The CDR3 region has the DNA TGTGCCTGTGACACCGTCGGAGGGTATAAGGGCGATAAACTCATCTTT.